This entry concerns a single T cell receptor beta chain. Its antigen remains unidentified. Recipients boosted at about 4 weeks or about 12 weeks are pooled. This entry is derived from a study of T cell responses to AZD1222 COVID-19 vaccine. General study points: Donors were largely white British and mainly female; clonal diversity was possibly underestimated. Repertoires were sampled only after the peak T cell response.

This CDR3 region has 14 residues. V was trimmed by 1 base and J by 7 bases, leaving 14 bases between them. CDR1 and CDR2 (germline): MNHEY, SMNVEV (reference sequence). Generated by immunoSEQ multiplex PCR, the TCRdb table keeps only in-frame clones and is missing some. The repertoire holds approximately 89,000 clones, with around 83% as singletons. Sequenced here: peripheral blood, sampled 28 days after the second AZD1222 dose. The V and J genes are TRBV27 and TRBJ2-7; perhaps TRBD2 as D (6 bases). This sequence was found in an adult who received the AZD1222 COVID-19 vaccine. This CDR3 reads CASSLWGRAGEQYF. The CDR3 DNA reads as TGTGCCAGCAGTTTATGGGGCAGGGCGGGGGAGCAGTACTTC.